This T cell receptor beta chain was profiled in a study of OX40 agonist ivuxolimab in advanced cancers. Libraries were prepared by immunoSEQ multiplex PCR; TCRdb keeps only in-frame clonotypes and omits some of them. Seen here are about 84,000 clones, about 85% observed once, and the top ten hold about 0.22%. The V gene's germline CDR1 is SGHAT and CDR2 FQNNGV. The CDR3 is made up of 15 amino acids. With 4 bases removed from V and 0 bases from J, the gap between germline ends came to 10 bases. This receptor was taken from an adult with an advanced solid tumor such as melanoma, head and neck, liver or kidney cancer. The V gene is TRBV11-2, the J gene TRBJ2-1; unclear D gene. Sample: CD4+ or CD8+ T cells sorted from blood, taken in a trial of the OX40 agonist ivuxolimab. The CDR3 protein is CASSSGFSSYNEQFF. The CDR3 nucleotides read TGTGCCAGCAGCTCCGGATTTAGCTCCTACAATGAGCAGTTCTTC.